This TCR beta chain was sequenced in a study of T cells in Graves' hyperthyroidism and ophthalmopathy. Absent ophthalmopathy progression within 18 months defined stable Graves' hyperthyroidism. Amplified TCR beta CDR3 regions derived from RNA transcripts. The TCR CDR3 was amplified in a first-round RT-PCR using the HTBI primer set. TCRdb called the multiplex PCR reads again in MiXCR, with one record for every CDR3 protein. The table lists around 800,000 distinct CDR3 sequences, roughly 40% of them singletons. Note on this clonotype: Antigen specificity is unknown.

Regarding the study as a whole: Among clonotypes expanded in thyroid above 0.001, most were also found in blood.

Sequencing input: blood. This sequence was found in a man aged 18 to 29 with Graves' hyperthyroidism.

The CDR3 protein is CASSLVLGSYEQYF. Written as DNA, the CDR3 is TGTGCCAGCAGTCTAGTCTTGGGATCCTACGAGCAGTACTTC. This chain links TRBV25-1 with TRBJ2-7; D uncertain. The CDR3 sequence is 14 residues long. Trimming shortened V by 5 bases and J by 1 base, and 12 bases separated the two germline ends. Germline CDR1 reads MGHDK; CDR2 reads SYGVNS.